This T cell receptor (beta chain) is drawn from a study of OX40 agonist ivuxolimab in advanced cancers. On the study more broadly: Patients enrolled in dose escalation were diagnosed with hepatocellular carcinoma, melanoma, renal cell or head and neck cancer.

The repertoire was sequenced with immunoSEQ multiplex PCR; TCRdb's copy has only in-frame clones and lacks some. The sample includes over 50,000 clones, 65% to 90% of them seen just once. Points from the study as a whole: On average, CD8+ T cells showed a greater number of expanded clones than CD4+.

Trimming took 2 bases from V and 1 from J, leaving 14 bases between them. Germline V lookup: CDR1 SEHNR, CDR2 FQNEAQ (reference sequence). CDR3 length: 16 amino acids. This clone was detected only once. What it recognizes is unknown. This chain links TRBV7-9 with TRBJ2-5; D unclear. This receptor was taken from an adult with an advanced solid tumor such as melanoma, head and neck, liver or kidney cancer. Sequencing was performed on CD4+ or CD8+ T cells sorted from blood, taken in a trial of the OX40 agonist ivuxolimab. The CDR3: CASSLRSGPLQETQYF. Here the CDR3 DNA reads TGTGCCAGCAGCTTACGGTCAGGCCCTCTCCAAGAGACCCAGTACTTC.